This entry is about one T cell receptor beta chain. No antigen is known for it. This sample is drawn from a study of beta chain features in type 1 diabetes. Study conclusions and caveats: HLA influence on TCRB rearrangement stayed unresolved here. Diminished insertions and augmented deletions at VDJ junctions characterized type 1 diabetes patients.

Every isolated RNA sample was fully reverse transcribed, so sequencing captured expressed TCRB transcripts. Only in-frame clones appear in the TCRdb table, and some are missing; sequencing was by immunoSEQ multiplex PCR. In the table there are almost 350,000 clones, 6.5% to 10% of which are singletons. The CDR3 sequence is 14 residues long. CDR1 is LNHNV and CDR2 is YYDKDF in the germline V gene (reference sequence). V shed 5 bases, J shed 8 bases, and the junction held 8 bases outside the gene matches. This receptor was identified in a woman between 18 and 29 years old in good health. Source material: central memory CD4+ T cells from blood. This sequence joins TRBV15 and TRBJ2-1; TRBD1 aligns across 8 bases. CDR3 nucleotide sequence: TGTGCCACCAGCGTAAGACAGGGGTCCTATGAGCAGTTCTTC. Protein product: CATSVRQGSYEQFF.